Detailed here is one T cell receptor (beta chain). What it binds is not known. Every patient was untreated before thyroid surgery. Methods used by the authors: The study took CDR3 differences across clinicopathological groups and made a distant-metastasis classifier for papillary thyroid cancer from them. TCRdb re-clonotyped the PCR reads through MiXCR. The authors' filters were not applied to this entry. The data contain 25,000 to 35,000 clones, approximately 29% of them seen just once; the ten biggest clones take up 32%. This entry comes from a study of metastatic and nonmetastatic thyroid tumors. Study context: Comparative analysis of repertoires was undertaken across blood and tumor or nodule tissue obtained from malignant and benign thyroid patients.

The CDR3 runs 17 residues. Trimming shortened V by 4 bases and J by 0 bases, and 17 bases separated the two germline ends. Germline values: CDR1 WSHSY, CDR2 SAAADI. Overall study findings and caveats: Versus benign nodules, malignant thyroid tumors reportedly had significantly higher TCR beta diversity, in blood and tumor.

The receptor was derived from a female donor with papillary thyroid cancer or a benign thyroid nodule (not recorded which). Some clones in this sample may be carry-over from other donors' samples. The chain couples TRBV10-2 to TRBJ2-3; a weak D match, TRBD1 (5 bases). Sequenced sample: blood. The CDR3 region is CASSGGDSRTSTDTQYF. The CDR3 DNA is TGCGCCAGCAGTGGAGGTGACAGCCGAACTAGCACAGATACGCAGTATTTT.